The 13 T cell receptor beta chains reported below all come from one sample, sequenced in a study of blood T cell repertoires in COVID-19. Sequenced by immunoSEQ multiplex PCR; TCRdb stores in-frame clones only, minus some. The sample gives 75,000 to 90,000 clones, 91% of which show up once; 1.9% is in the top ten. Sequencing used peripheral blood. All receptors come from a woman in her 50s in a cohort sampled during active COVID-19.

This chain links TRBV5-1 with TRBJ2-7, with TRBD1 as a possible D gene (6 bases). Germline-derived CDR1 and CDR2 are SGHRS and YFSETQ. The CDR3 totals 13 residues. Trimming shortened V by 0 bases and J by 6 bases, and 10 bases separated the two germline ends. CDR3 DNA: TGCGCCAGCAGCTTGGTCAGGGGACGCGAGCAGTACTTC. Amino acids: CASSLVRGREQYF.

The table lists this clone with a count of one. This sequence joins TRBV5-6 and TRBJ2-3; D gene ambiguous. CDR3 size: 14 residues. The V and J ends lost 1 base and 6 bases respectively, with 12 bases between them. The germline gives CDR1 SGHDT, CDR2 YYEEEE. The CDR3 here is CASSLTLLADTQYF. CDR3 nucleotide sequence: TGTGCCAGCAGCTTGACTTTACTCGCGGATACGCAGTATTTT.

The rearrangement joins TRBV5-3 to TRBJ1-5, with D unclear. TRBV5-3 is designated an ORF whose function remains uncertain. V lost 4 bases to trimming and J lost 0 bases, with 5 bases between them. This CDR3 region has 13 residues. DNA of the CDR3: TGTGCCAGAAGCCGGGGTAGCAATCAGCCCCAGCATTTT. Protein product: CARSRGSNQPQHF.

The rearrangement uses TRBV6-1 and TRBJ1-3; 7 nucleotides align to TRBD1. Germline V lookup: CDR1 MNHNS, CDR2 SASEGT. V gave up 4 bases and J gave up 0 bases; unmatched junction bases: 9. CDR3 length: 17 amino acids. The CDR3 protein is CASSALATGDSGNTIYF. DNA of the CDR3: TGTGCCAGCAGTGCCCTGGCTACAGGGGACTCTGGAAACACCATATATTTT.

V usage is TRBV7-9 and J usage is TRBJ1-4, with 7 bases matching TRBD1. After removal of 5 bases from V and 4 bases from J, the junction contained 7 bases not matched to a gene. Germline CDR1 SEHNR, CDR2 FQNEAQ (reference sequence). This CDR3 is 15 amino acids long. CDR3 residues: CASSREGQINEKLFF. Written as DNA, the CDR3 is TGTGCCAGCAGCCGAGAGGGACAGATTAATGAAAAACTGTTTTTT.

The chain joins TRBV10-3 to TRBJ2-7; possible D gene TRBD1, 6 bases. Trimming cost V 4 bases and J 6 bases, with 13 bases left between them. In germline, CDR1 is ENHRY, CDR2 SYGVKD. The CDR3 runs to 13 residues. Written as DNA, the CDR3 is TGTGCCATCAGTGCAGGGGAGATGCGCGAGCAGTACTTC. It codes for CAISAGEMREQYF.

The V gene is TRBV30, the J gene TRBJ1-6, with TRBD1 identical over 8 bases. This CDR3 region has 17 residues. After removal of 7 bases from V and 0 bases from J, the junction contained 11 bases not matched to a gene. Germline values: CDR1 GTSNPN, CDR2 SVGIG (reference sequence). The CDR3 DNA is TGTGCCTCTCGGACAGGGAGAATAAGCTCCTATAATTCACCCCTCCACTTT. Amino acids: CASRTGRISSYNSPLHF.

The chain uses TRBV5-1 and TRBJ2-2, with no clear D. Germline V lookup: CDR1 SGHRS, CDR2 YFSETQ. Trimming pared 7 bases from V and 2 bases from J, leaving 12 bases between. CDR3 length: 14 amino acids. The CDR3, as DNA: TGCGCCAGCTCCTTACTTGGTAACACCGGGGAGCTGTTTTTT. Its protein is CASSLLGNTGELFF.

The rearrangement links TRBV29-1 to TRBJ2-3; 7 bases are a match to TRBD2. The CDR3 has 15 amino acids. V lost 6 bases to trimming and J lost 0 bases; unmatched junction nucleotides: 9. Germline V gene data show CDR1 as SQVTM and CDR2 as ANQGSEA. The CDR3 loop reads CSVVPSGTSTDTQYF. DNA of the CDR3: TGCAGCGTAGTTCCTAGCGGAACTAGCACAGATACGCAGTATTTT.

The gene calls are TRBV5-5 and TRBJ2-7; TRBD1 might be the D (5 bases). The V end lost 0 bases, the J end lost 3 bases, and 13 bases lay between the germline ends. The CDR3 runs to 15 residues. The germline V gene has CDR1 SGHKS and CDR2 YYEKEE (reference sequence). CDR3 bases: TGTGCCAGCAGCTTGGGTCAGGGAAGCATCTACGAGCAGTACTTC. Translating gives CASSLGQGSIYEQYF.

The chain recombines TRBV27 with TRBJ2-7; the match to TRBD1 covers 11 bases. Germline CDR1 MNHEY, CDR2 SMNVEV (reference sequence). Trimming took 4 bases from V and 5 from J; bases not matched to a gene: 4. This CDR3 is 14 amino acids long. The CDR3 DNA sequence: TGTGCCAGCAGTTCTTTGGGACAGGGGGACGAGCAGTACTTC. Its translation: CASSSLGQGDEQYF.

The V call is TRBV28, the J call TRBJ2-3; TRBD2 aligns across 9 bases. The CDR3 spans 17 residues. With V trimmed by 1 base and J by 4 bases, 9 bases remained unmatched. Germline assignment: CDR1 MDHEN and CDR2 SYDVKM. DNA for the CDR3: TGTGCCAGCAGTTTATCGTCTAGCGGGAATACTGCAGATACGCAGTATTTT. Amino acid sequence: CASSLSSSGNTADTQYF.

This chain connects TRBV28 to TRBJ1-2; no clear D. V was pared by 4 bases and J by 7 bases, with 13 bases between. CDR1 is MDHEN, CDR2 SYDVKM, per germline. The CDR3 is 13 residues long. This CDR3 is CASSSRITVGYTF. The DNA for the CDR3 is TGTGCCAGCAGTTCAAGAATAACAGTTGGCTACACCTTC.